This passage covers 14 T cell receptor beta chains from one sample sequenced in a study of cytomegalovirus exposure and HLA in healthy donors. Clones were sequenced by immunoSEQ multiplex PCR, and TCRdb holds only the in-frame ones, with some missing. Of around 250,000 clones listed, roughly 88% are singletons. The sequenced sample consisted of PBMCs. The receptor set was obtained from a woman aged 25 to 45 in good health and CMV-seronegative.

CDR3 DNA sequence: TGTGCCATCATCACCGGGACCCCACAACAATACGAGCAGTACTTC. As protein: CAIITGTPQQYEQYF. The chain joins TRBV15 to TRBJ2-7; D may be TRBD1 or TRBD2 (5 bases each). The V end lost 10 bases, the J end lost 4 bases, and 23 bases lay between the germline ends. CDR3 size: 15 residues. Germline CDR1 is LNHNV and CDR2 is YYDKDF (reference sequence).

The chain combines TRBV7-2 with TRBJ2-7; D not resolved. V dropped 4 bases and J dropped 0 bases, with 7 bases sitting between them. CDR3 length equals 13 residues. Germline CDR1 SGHTA, CDR2 FQGNSA. CDR3 sequence reads: CASSSTHSYEQYF. The CDR3 DNA is TGTGCCAGCAGCTCCACCCACTCCTACGAGCAGTACTTC.

The rearrangement links TRBV2 to TRBJ2-1; weak D call: TRBD2 (5 bases). This CDR3 region has 15 residues. With 7 bases removed from V and 4 bases from J, the gap between germline ends came to 17 bases. Germline CDR1 is SNHLY and CDR2 is FYNNEI. The CDR3 DNA reads TGTGCCAGCACCAAGCGGTCTGCACCTTACAATGAGCAGTTCTTC. As protein: CASTKRSAPYNEQFF.

The gene calls are TRBV27 and TRBJ2-7, with 10 bases fitting TRBD1. Losses at the gene ends were 2 bases for V and 3 bases for J; bases not matched to a gene: 7. Germline assignment: CDR1 MNHEY and CDR2 SMNVEV (reference sequence). This CDR3 has 16 amino acids. Written as DNA, the CDR3 is TGTGCCAGCAGTTTAGAGCCGGGACAGGGGCTCTACGAGCAGTACTTC. Protein: CASSLEPGQGLYEQYF.

The V and J genes are TRBV5-6 and TRBJ2-1; D is uncertain. The CDR3 contains 12 residues. Per the germline V gene, CDR1 is SGHDT and CDR2 is YYEEEE. V was clipped by 5 bases and J by 4 bases, with 7 bases between them. In DNA form, the CDR3 reads TGTGCCAGCAGGGCCCGGTACAATGAGCAGTTCTTC. Translation gives CASRARYNEQFF.

V gene TRBV6-1 combines with J gene TRBJ2-3; a weak D match, TRBD2 (5 bases). Per germline, CDR1 MNHNS and CDR2 SASEGT. This CDR3 region has 15 residues. Trimming shortened V by 0 bases and J by 0 bases, and 7 bases separated the two germline ends. CDR3 bases: TGTGCCAGCAGTGAAGCTGCTAGCAGCACAGATACGCAGTATTTT. Translated: CASSEAASSTDTQYF.

The V call is TRBV2, the J call TRBJ2-2; TRBD1 matches at 7 bases. The CDR3 sequence is 12 residues long. CDR1 is SNHLY, CDR2 FYNNEI, per germline. DNA for the CDR3: TGTGCAAAAAGACAGGGTGCCGGGGAGCTGTTTTTT. It is translated as CAKRQGAGELFF.

V and J are TRBV6-4 and TRBJ2-2; D gene uncertain. Trimming shortened V by 7 bases and J by 4 bases, and 16 bases separated the two germline ends. CDR3 length equals 15 residues. The V gene's germline CDR1 is MRHNA and CDR2 SNTAGT. This CDR3 is CASKDRSSGTGELFF. The CDR3 DNA reads TGTGCCAGCAAGGATCGTAGCTCAGGCACCGGGGAGCTGTTTTTT.

The J gene is TRBJ2-7, the V gene TRBV28, with D possibly TRBD1 on 5 matching bases. This CDR3 comprises 15 residues. Trimming shortened V by 2 bases and J by 5 bases, and 16 bases separated the two germline ends. Looked up from germline, CDR1 is MDHEN and CDR2 is SYDVKM. The CDR3 DNA follows: TGTGCCAGCAGTTTAAGGGGTCCGAGGTCCCACGAGCAGTACTTC. It codes for CASSLRGPRSHEQYF.

This clone turned up a few times. This chain uses TRBV30 with TRBJ1-3; 9 nucleotides match TRBD1. In germline, CDR1 is GTSNPN, CDR2 SVGIG (reference sequence). The CDR3 sequence is 14 residues long. J lost 3 bases, V lost 5 bases, and 5 bases had no gene match. The CDR3 region has the DNA TGTGCCTGGGGTACAGGGGGCGGTGGAAACACCATATATTTT. Its protein product is CAWGTGGGGNTIYF.

The chain couples TRBV19 to TRBJ1-5; D is uncertain. The CDR3 runs 15 residues. Trimming removed 7 bases at V and 3 bases at J, with 16 bases between. CDR1 and CDR2 (germline): LNHDA, SQIVND (reference sequence). CDR3 residues: CASIGSSRNNQPQHF. CDR3 DNA sequence: TGTGCCAGTATAGGGTCCAGTCGGAACAATCAGCCCCAGCATTTT.

The chain has TRBV28 and TRBJ2-3; 9 bases map to TRBD2. V trimming: 6 bases; J trimming: 8 bases; junction bases outside the gene matches: 12. The CDR3 is 15 residues long. Per germline, CDR1 MDHEN and CDR2 SYDVKM. The CDR3 nucleotides are TGTGCCAGCAGAGGTAATCTAGCGGGACCTGGTACGCAGTATTTT. This gives the protein CASRGNLAGPGTQYF.

This clone was recorded once. V usage is TRBV30 and J usage is TRBJ1-1, with D uncertain. This CDR3 is built from 14 residues. V lost 3 bases and J 5 bases, leaving 16 bases between the germline ends. In germline, CDR1 is GTSNPN, CDR2 SVGIG (reference sequence). The CDR3 is CAWSVSAGWTEAFF. DNA for the CDR3: TGTGCCTGGAGCGTTTCGGCCGGCTGGACTGAAGCTTTCTTT.

The V call is TRBV6-1, the J call TRBJ2-1; D is ambiguous. The CDR3 runs to 11 residues. Germline V gene lookup returns CDR1 MNHNS and CDR2 SASEGT. The V gene lost 10 bases and the J gene lost 7 bases, with 11 bases spanning the gap. The CDR3 loop reads CAILTVNEQFF. The CDR3 nucleotides read TGTGCCATTCTGACCGTTAATGAGCAGTTCTTC.